The text below deals with one T cell receptor beta chain. Cells sorted as Tregs were CD4+, CD25+ and CD127-/low. Each CDR3 protein gets one entry after TCRdb re-called the 5' RACE reads with MiXCR. The sample shows approximately 58,000 distinct CDR3 sequences, about 25% of them seen only once. Germline loops: CDR1 SGDLS, CDR2 YYNGEE. The ends lost 0 bases at V and 5 bases at J; junction bases unmatched: 2. The CDR3 loop spans 13 amino acids. The chain uses TRBV9 and TRBJ2-7; 7 nucleotides agree with TRBD2. Sample: tumor-infiltrating Tregs sorted from the breast tumor. This sequence originates from a female donor with breast cancer. The CDR3 bases are TGTGCCAGCAGCGTAGGGGGAGGGGACGAGCAGTACTTC. This sequence encodes CASSVGGGDEQYF. Full variable domain (rest looked up from reference TRBV9 and TRBJ2-7): DSGVTQTPKHLITATGQRVTLRCSPRSGDLSVYWYQQSLDQGLQFLIQYYNGEERAKGNILERFSAQQFPDLHSELNLSSLELGDSALYFCASSVGGGDEQYFGPGTRLTVT.